The sequence of this T cell receptor (beta chain) was determined in a study of CD8 T cells in ankylosing spondylitis. TCRdb reprocessed the 5' RACE reads via MiXCR and lists one record per CDR3 protein. There are around 250,000 distinct CDR3 sequences in the sample; about 10% occur only once, and less than 7% lies in the top ten. Per germline, CDR1 SGHAT and CDR2 FQNNGV. The germline V and J ends were trimmed by 5 bases and 6 bases, with 17 bases remaining between them. This CDR3 spans 15 amino acids. This clonotype occurred many times. Sequenced material: blood, either unsorted or a sorted T cell fraction (not recorded which). The receptor comes from a male donor with ankylosing spondylitis or in good health (not recorded which). The genes are TRBV11-2 and TRBJ2-1, with a tentative D call TRBD1 (6 bases). In DNA form, the CDR3 reads TGTGCCAGCAGCCCGACGCAGGGGCTGGGCAATGAGCAGTTCTTC. Translating gives CASSPTQGLGNEQFF.